This T cell receptor beta chain was identified in a study of cytomegalovirus exposure and HLA in healthy donors. The study, taken as a whole, reports: Immune exposure information available was restricted to CMV serostatus.

Primers: 60 Vbeta forward and 13 Jbeta reverse. Sequencing was performed with immunoSEQ multiplex PCR; in TCRdb, only in-frame clones are kept and a portion is missing. Here the sample spans around 200,000 clones, 60% to 80% being singletons. Concerning this clone: Its antigen is undetermined.

This TCR was recovered from a male donor in good health and CMV-seronegative. The sequenced sample consisted of PBMCs.

The CDR3 protein is CASSVDLAVYNEQFF. In DNA form, the CDR3 reads TGTGCCAGCAGCGTAGACCTAGCGGTCTACAATGAGCAGTTCTTC. The V call is TRBV9, the J call TRBJ2-1; 7 positions agree with TRBD2. The junction had 3 bases not matched to a gene; V was cut back by 0 bases and J by 3 bases. The CDR3 is 15 residues long. Germline V gene sequence: CDR1 SGDLS, CDR2 YYNGEE.